Listed below are T cell receptor beta chains from one sample, sequenced in a study of T cell repertoires in cytomegalovirus infection. TCRdb re-called the reads through MiXCR, storing one row per CDR3 protein. In the table there are over 100,000 distinct CDR3 sequences, about 30% of which are singletons. These receptors' targets are unknown. The sequencing used CD8+ T cells from cultured PBMCs, collected from culture after CMV antigen stimulation. The source of these receptors is a human donor in good health (CMV status not recorded). Some clones in this sample may be carry-over from other donors' samples. CDR3s include the opening cysteine and the closing phenylalanine or tryptophan. Fields, in order: V gene, clone size, J gene, D gene, CDR3 protein, CDR3 DNA. D genes are given only for firm matches. Rows may omit the clone size; those that give it use once, few, many or a size class.

TRBV7-9	few	TRBJ2-2	.	CASSPSGTYTGELFF	TGTGCCAGCAGCCCGTCTGGAACATACACCGGGGAGCTGTTTTTT
TRBV6-8	.	TRBJ2-3	.	CASKNNRDSLTDTQYF	TGTGCCAGCAAAAATAACCGGGACTCCTTGACGGATACGCAGTATTTT
TRBV6-5	.	TRBJ1-1	.	CASRPPGNTEAFF	TGTGCCAGCAGGCCTCCGGGGAACACTGAAGCTTTCTTT
TRBV28	many	TRBJ1-3	.	CASSSRLTGRAGNTIYF	TGTGCCAGCAGCAGCCGGTTGACGGGCCGTGCTGGAAACACCATATATTTT
TRBV14	.	TRBJ2-1	.	CASSHRGGREQFF	TGTGCCAGCAGTCATAGGGGGGGGCGCGAGCAGTTCTTC
TRBV24-1	many	TRBJ2-3	TRBD2	CATSDLSTSGEGDTQYF	TGTGCCACCAGTGATTTGTCAACTAGCGGGGAAGGAGATACGCAGTATTTT
TRBV28	few	TRBJ1-1	.	CASTATVNTEAFF	TGTGCCAGCACCGCGACGGTGAACACTGAAGCTTTCTTT
TRBV7-8	.	TRBJ2-3	TRBD1	CASSFFGQGAPDTQYF	TGTGCCAGCAGCTTCTTTGGACAGGGAGCGCCAGATACGCAGTATTTT
TRBV10-3	many	TRBJ1-4	.	CAISDEGQTLGKLFF	TGTGCCATCAGTGATGAGGGGCAGACCTTGGGAAAACTGTTTTTT
TRBV6-1	few	TRBJ2-3	.	CASSFTLAVSTDTQYF	TGTGCCAGCAGTTTTACCTTAGCGGTTAGCACAGATACGCAGTATTTT
TRBV4-1	.	TRBJ2-7	.	CASSHRDGTYEQYF	TGCGCCAGCAGCCATCGGGACGGGACCTACGAGCAGTACTTC
TRBV7-6	.	TRBJ1-1	.	CASSPVPWGTEAFF	TGTGCCAGCAGCCCCGTGCCTTGGGGCACTGAAGCTTTCTTT
TRBV28	few	TRBJ2-5	TRBD1	CATSPGTGTYQETQYF	TGTGCCACCTCGCCCGGGACAGGGACGTACCAAGAGACCCAGTACTTC
TRBV6-2/TRBV6-3	many	TRBJ2-7	TRBD1	CASSYQLRDRSPRKYEQYF	TGTGCCAGCAGTTACCAGCTCCGGGACAGGTCCCCGCGCAAATACGAGCAGTACTTC
TRBV7-2	many	TRBJ2-1	TRBD2	CASSLELAGGYNEQFF	TGTGCCAGCAGCTTAGAGTTGGCGGGGGGCTACAATGAGCAGTTCTTC
TRBV20-1	few	TRBJ2-3	.	CSARWLPGADTQYF	TGCAGTGCTAGATGGCTCCCGGGAGCAGATACGCAGTATTTT
TRBV15	.	TRBJ2-1	TRBD1	CATSTQGDHEQFF	TGTGCCACCAGCACCCAGGGGGACCATGAGCAGTTCTTC